The 5 T cell receptor beta chains below all came from one sample that was sequenced in a study of T cell changes during pregnancy in multiple sclerosis. This table comes from immunoSEQ multiplex PCR, and its TCRdb copy is limited to in-frame clones, with some not included. This table has 10,000 to 15,000 clones, approximately 87% appearing once. The material sequenced was CD8+ T cells from peripheral blood mononuclear cells, taken after pregnancy. These TCRs come from a female donor in good health, enrolled as a control in a pregnancy study.

As regards this clone: Different DNA sequences within this sample yield the same CDR3. J is TRBJ1-5 and V is TRBV2, with D uncertain. V was trimmed by 3 bases and J by 6 bases, leaving 6 bases between them. The CDR3 spans 12 residues. Germline V lookup: CDR1 SNHLY, CDR2 FYNNEI. The CDR3 bases are TGTGCCAGCAGTGACACGGGTCAGCCCCAGCATTTT. This gives the protein CASSDTGQPQHF.

The V call is TRBV6-1, the J call TRBJ1-3; TRBD1 matches at 7 bases. Trimming took 3 bases from V and 0 from J; bases not matched to a gene: 5. Germline V gene lookup returns CDR1 MNHNS and CDR2 SASEGT. The CDR3 is 16 amino acids. CDR3 in amino acids: CASSESQGGSGNTIYF. In DNA form, the CDR3 reads TGTGCCAGCAGTGAGTCTCAGGGGGGCTCTGGAAACACCATATATTTT.

The chain employs TRBV5-1 and TRBJ1-1, with D tentatively TRBD1 (6 bases). CDR3 length: 14 residues. Germline CDR1 reads SGHRS; CDR2 reads YFSETQ. V lost 5 bases and J lost 0, with 11 bases in between. The CDR3 loop reads CASRLQGLNTEAFF. In DNA form, the CDR3 reads TGCGCCAGCAGACTACAGGGCCTGAACACTGAAGCTTTCTTT. Complete variable domain (other parts from reference TRBV5-1 and TRBJ1-1): KAGVTQTPRYLIKTRGQQVTLSCSPISGHRSVSWYQQTPGQGLQFLFEYFSETQRNKGNFPGRFSGRQFSNSRSEMNVSTLELGDSALYLCASRLQGLNTEAFFGQGTRLTVV.

The V gene is TRBV5-8, the J gene TRBJ2-1, with TRBD2 matching over 8 bases. This CDR3 is 16 amino acids long. The trim removed 4 bases at V and 3 bases at J, leaving 9 bases unmatched. CDR1 is SGHTS, CDR2 YDEGEE, per germline. The CDR3, as DNA: TGTGCCAGCAGCCCGCCGGCTAGCGGGCACTACAATGAGCAGTTCTTC. This sequence encodes CASSPPASGHYNEQFF.

The chain links TRBV28 to TRBJ2-2; 7 bases align to TRBD1. CDR3 length: 14 residues. The germline gives CDR1 MDHEN, CDR2 SYDVKM. Trimming took 8 bases from V and 4 from J; bases not matched to a gene: 7. The CDR3 loop is CASGATGTTGELFF. The CDR3 coding sequence is TGTGCCAGCGGGGCGACAGGGACCACCGGGGAGCTGTTTTTT.